The 9 T cell receptor beta chains given below trace back to one sample, sequenced in a study of blood T cell repertoires in COVID-19. Method: immunoSEQ multiplex PCR; TCRdb's copy keeps in-frame clones and lacks some. The table shows under 65,000 clones, with roughly 87% occurring only once. The sample taken for sequencing was peripheral blood. These receptor sequences come from an elderly man in a cohort sampled during active COVID-19.

The chain has TRBV18 and TRBJ1-3, with TRBD1 matching over 8 bases. Germline CDR1 and CDR2: KGHSH and LQKENI. J was trimmed by 7 bases and V by 2 bases; bases with no gene match: 4. The CDR3 consists of 14 residues. The CDR3 DNA is TGTGCCAGCTCACCAGGACAGGGATGGAACACCATATATTTT. Encoded protein: CASSPGQGWNTIYF.

The chain is built from TRBV6-5 and TRBJ1-6; D possibly corresponds to TRBD1 (5 bases). Germline assignment: CDR1 MNHEY and CDR2 SVGAGI. The CDR3 runs to 14 residues. V lost 4 bases and J 10 bases, leaving 14 bases between the germline ends. The CDR3 sequence is CASSLGGVSSPLHF. The CDR3 nucleotides read TGTGCCAGCAGTTTAGGAGGGGTTAGCTCACCCCTCCACTTT.

The V and J genes are TRBV29-1 and TRBJ1-1, with D possibly matching TRBD1 (6 bases). CDR3 size: 15 residues. Germline loops: CDR1 SQVTM, CDR2 ANQGSEA. The V end was cut by 3 bases, the J end by 4 bases, with 18 bases between. CDR3 amino acids: CSVESVRQDGTEAFF. The CDR3 nucleotides are TGCAGCGTTGAGTCCGTGAGACAGGATGGCACTGAAGCTTTCTTT.

This clone was observed a few times. The rearrangement uses TRBV4-3 and TRBJ2-4; 11 nucleotides match TRBD1. Germline loops: CDR1 LGHNA, CDR2 YSLEER. The CDR3 totals 16 residues. V lost 0 bases to trimming and J lost 6 bases; unmatched junction nucleotides: 4. The CDR3 coding sequence is TGCGCCAGCAGCCAAGAAAGGACAGGGGGCTTAAACATTCAGTACTTC. It specifies CASSQERTGGLNIQYF.

The J gene is TRBJ2-7, the V gene TRBV3-1 (or the pseudogene TRBV3-2); D gene uncertain. Germline V gene lookup returns CDR1 LGHDT and CDR2 YNNKEL (reference sequence). V was trimmed by 2 bases and J by 4 bases, leaving 3 bases between them. The CDR3 extends over 11 amino acids. The CDR3 DNA reads as TGTGCCAGCAGCCAAATATACGAGCAGTACTTC. It codes for CASSQIYEQYF.

V gene TRBV18 combines with J gene TRBJ1-3; D is perhaps TRBD1 (5 bases). Between the trimmed V and J ends, which lost 1 base and 0 bases, there was a span of 13 bases. The CDR3 runs to 17 residues. CDR1 and CDR2 (germline): KGHSH, LQKENI. The CDR3 DNA follows: TGTGCCAGCTCACCACGGCCAGGGTCCAGCTCTGGAAACACCATATATTTT. This gives the protein CASSPRPGSSSGNTIYF.

V is TRBV12-3 or TRBV12-4 and J is TRBJ2-2; D unclear. CDR3 size: 11 residues. With 8 bases removed from V and 7 bases from J, the gap between germline ends came to 8 bases. The CDR3 DNA follows: TGTGCCAGCCGAGAGGACGGGGAGCTGTTTTTT. Its protein is CASREDGELFF.

The genes are TRBV30 and TRBJ2-7, with 7 bases aligning to TRBD1. Germline values: CDR1 GTSNPN, CDR2 SVGIG (reference sequence). This CDR3 has 14 amino acids. V dropped 2 bases and J dropped 4; count of bases not matched to a gene: 8. The CDR3: CAWSLGDSLYEQYF. CDR3 sequence (DNA): TGTGCCTGGAGTCTAGGGGACAGTTTGTACGAGCAGTACTTC.

This sequence joins TRBV5-6 and TRBJ2-7, with D possibly TRBD2 on 5 matching bases. CDR1 and CDR2 from the germline V gene are SGHDT and YYEEEE. This CDR3 comprises 12 residues. Trimming removed 0 bases at V and 6 bases at J, with 7 bases between. The CDR3 DNA reads as TGTGCCAGCAGCTTGGCTGGAGGCGAGCAGTACTTC. Amino acid sequence: CASSLAGGEQYF.